One and the same sample provided the 12 T cell receptor beta chains below, sequenced in a study of blood T cells in healthy people across ages (dated by TCRdb to the mid-2010s). Library creation used 5' RACE. TCRdb names Illumina HiSeq 2500 as the instrument used. A second roughly 7 to 11 cycle PCR used a sample-barcoded 5' primer and a J-beta primer mix. The public reads were reanalyzed by TCRdb: fastp trimming at Q25, MiXCR alignment, in-frame beta chains only. When rows share a CDR3 protein, they turn into one entry using the most common DNA and genes. The sample data list more than 1,000,000 distinct CDR3 sequences, and 25% of these were observed just once. Around 0.75% of the sample goes to the ten largest clones. These data were also reused for a study on T cells of mothers and their children.

Sequenced input: blood. These receptors were obtained from a girl aged 2 to 9 in good health.

This clonotype was observed a few times. The V call is TRBV30, the J call TRBJ1-5; 7 bases map to TRBD1. J was trimmed by 4 bases and V by 3 bases; bases with no gene match: 0. This CDR3 comprises 12 residues. The germline V gene has CDR1 GTSNPN and CDR2 SVGIG (reference sequence). DNA for the CDR3: TGTGCCTGGAGGGACAGGAATCAGCCCCAGCATTTT. Amino acids: CAWRDRNQPQHF.

This clonotype has a handful of counts. Germline is not matched at one junction end, which may reflect a read error. The chain combines TRBV3-1 with TRBJ1-1; D call uncertain. CDR1 is LGHDT, CDR2 YNNKEL, per germline (reference sequence). CDR3 length: 14 amino acids. The CDR3 spells CASSQQRLNTGAFF. The CDR3 DNA is TGTGCCAGCAGCCAGCAGCGCCTGAACACTGGAGCTTTCTTT.

V usage is TRBV12-3 or TRBV12-4 and J usage is TRBJ2-7; 10 bases are a match to TRBD2. Trimming at V came to 8 bases and at J to 7 bases, leaving 5 bases not matched to a gene. This CDR3 contains 12 residues. Here the CDR3 reads CASAGLASEQYF. CDR3 sequence (DNA): TGTGCCAGCGCGGGACTAGCGAGTGAGCAGTACTTC.

This clonotype was counted ten times or more. The chain employs TRBV28 and TRBJ2-1; TRBD2 aligns across 10 bases. The junction had 3 bases not matched to a gene; V was cut back by 3 bases and J by 4 bases. CDR1 is MDHEN and CDR2 is SYDVKM in the germline V gene. The CDR3 has 15 residues. The CDR3 loop is CASSFLGLAYNEQFF. The DNA for the CDR3 is TGTGCCAGCAGTTTTTTGGGACTAGCGTACAATGAGCAGTTCTTC.

This clonotype came up a few times. This chain connects TRBV12-3 or TRBV12-4 to TRBJ2-7, with D maybe TRBD1 (7 bases). The CDR3 is made up of 14 amino acids. Trimming stripped 7 bases from V and 4 bases from J, with 17 bases between. CDR3 nucleotides: TGTGCCAGCAACCTTTCAGGGGGAGGTTACGAGCAGTACTTC. Translation: CASNLSGGGYEQYF.

This clonotype was observed a few times. The chain employs TRBV2 and TRBJ1-6, with TRBD1 as a possible D gene (5 bases). Germline loops: CDR1 SNHLY, CDR2 FYNNEI. The V and J ends lost 10 bases and 4 bases respectively, with 11 bases between them. The CDR3 consists of 13 residues. The CDR3 sequence is CAMQEGYNSPLHF. CDR3 nucleotides: TGTGCCATGCAGGAGGGGTATAATTCACCCCTCCACTTT.

In its sample, this clonotype was seen a few times. The rearrangement links TRBV7-9 to TRBJ1-1; the D is unclear. Germline V gene data show CDR1 as SEHNR and CDR2 as FQNEAQ (reference sequence). The CDR3 is made up of 13 amino acids. Trimming shortened V by 3 bases and J by 6 bases, and 11 bases separated the two germline ends. DNA for the CDR3: TGTGCCAGCAGCTTCCCAGGAGGACCTGAAGCTTTCTTT. Its protein is CASSFPGGPEAFF.

The gene calls are TRBV7-9 and TRBJ1-4; D not certain. The ends were cut back, 0 bases at V and 8 bases at J, with 10 bases in the middle. The CDR3 has 14 residues. Germline V lookup: CDR1 SEHNR, CDR2 FQNEAQ (reference sequence). The CDR3 sequence is CASSLADVGEKLFF. Written as DNA, the CDR3 is TGTGCCAGCAGCTTAGCTGACGTGGGAGAAAAACTGTTTTTT.

This clonotype was observed a single time. The V call is TRBV5-6, the J call TRBJ2-3, with 11 nucleotides matching TRBD2. The CDR3 loop spans 16 amino acids. After removal of 6 bases from V and 1 base from J, the junction contained 7 bases not matched to a gene. In germline, CDR1 is SGHDT, CDR2 YYEEEE. The CDR3 protein is CASTYSSGGRTDTQYF. CDR3 sequence (DNA): TGTGCCAGCACCTACTCTAGCGGGGGGCGCACAGATACGCAGTATTTT.

The chain is built from TRBV11-2 and TRBJ1-2; D is unresolved. This CDR3 is built from 17 residues. V lost 4 bases and J lost 2, with 20 bases in between. Germline V CDR1 and CDR2: SGHAT, FQNNGV. CDR3 sequence reads: CASSSTSDGPTNYGYTF. As DNA, the CDR3 is TGTGCCAGCAGCTCCACTTCAGACGGACCGACCAACTATGGCTACACCTTC.

The V and J genes are TRBV20-1 and TRBJ1-1; 7 bases align to TRBD1. J lost 1 base, V lost 0 bases, and 5 bases had no gene match. CDR1 is DFQATT and CDR2 is SNEGSKA in the germline V gene (reference sequence). The CDR3 is made up of 15 amino acids. CDR3 sequence: CSARDTGTANTEAFF. The CDR3 DNA reads as TGCAGTGCTAGAGATACCGGGACAGCGAACACTGAAGCTTTCTTT.

This rearrangement joins TRBV6-2 or TRBV6-3 to TRBJ2-5, with D possibly being TRBD1 (6 bases). V lost 11 bases, J lost 5 bases, and 18 bases lay in between. This CDR3 contains 13 residues. Per germline, CDR1 MNHEY and CDR2 SVGEGT. The CDR3 DNA is TGTGCCGGCAAACCTCTTGGGGGCGAGACCCAGTACTTC. As protein: CAGKPLGGETQYF.